The rows below give T cell receptor beta chains drawn from one sample of a study of CD8 T cells in ankylosing spondylitis. TCRdb re-analysed the 5' RACE reads in MiXCR, keeping a single row per CDR3 protein. The sample comprises fewer than 750,000 distinct CDR3 sequences, about 20% of which are singletons, and around 19% rests with the top ten. Sequencing used blood, either unsorted or a sorted T cell fraction (not recorded which). Receptors were obtained from a male donor with ankylosing spondylitis. CDR3s include the opening cysteine and the closing phenylalanine or tryptophan. The order of the fields is clone size, V gene, D gene, J gene, CDR3 DNA, CDR3 protein. The D gene is left open where the match is weak. Not all rows give a size; the values are once, few, many and, for expanded clones, a class.

clone size: few; V gene: TRBV6-1; D gene: TRBD1; J gene: TRBJ1-5; CDR3 DNA: TGTGCCGCCGAGGGGGCAGCAAATCAGCCCCAGCATTTT; CDR3 protein: CAAEGAANQPQHF
clone size: few; V gene: TRBV5-6; D gene: NA; J gene: TRBJ1-5; CDR3 DNA: TGTGCCAGCAGCGGGTGGGGGATTCATCAGCCCCAGCATTTT; CDR3 protein: CASSGWGIHQPQHF
clone size: few; V gene: TRBV20-1; D gene: TRBD1; J gene: TRBJ2-7; CDR3 DNA: TGCAGTGCTAGAGATTTAGGACAGGGGGGATACGAGCAGTACTTC; CDR3 protein: CSARDLGQGGYEQYF
clone size: NA; V gene: TRBV7-2; D gene: NA; J gene: TRBJ2-2; CDR3 DNA: TGTGCCAGCAGGCCCACTCGTACCGGGGAGCTGTTTTTT; CDR3 protein: CASRPTRTGELFF
clone size: NA; V gene: TRBV24-1; D gene: NA; J gene: TRBJ2-1; CDR3 DNA: TGTGCCACCAGTGATTACATCGACAGCAACTACAATGAGCAGTTCTTC; CDR3 protein: CATSDYIDSNYNEQFF
clone size: NA; V gene: TRBV29-1; D gene: TRBD2; J gene: TRBJ2-7; CDR3 DNA: TGCAGCGTTGAAGCCCGGGGGGGCTCGGGCGGTAGCGGGAGATACGAGCAGTACTTC; CDR3 protein: CSVEARGGSGGSGRYEQYF
clone size: NA; V gene: TRBV12-3/TRBV12-4; D gene: NA; J gene: TRBJ2-2; CDR3 DNA: TGTGCCAGCGCAATTACCAGGGTGGGCACCGGGGAGCTGTTTTTT; CDR3 protein: CASAITRVGTGELFF
clone size: few; V gene: TRBV20-1; D gene: TRBD1; J gene: TRBJ2-7; CDR3 DNA: TGCAGTGCTAGAAAGACAGGGAAGAACGAGCAGTACTTC; CDR3 protein: CSARKTGKNEQYF
clone size: few; V gene: TRBV7-2; D gene: TRBD1; J gene: TRBJ1-1; CDR3 DNA: TGTGCCAGCAGCTTGGACAGGCAAAAAGCTTTCTTT; CDR3 protein: CASSLDRQKAFF
clone size: few; V gene: TRBV15; D gene: TRBD2; J gene: TRBJ2-1; CDR3 DNA: TGTGCCACCAGCAGGTTCAAATTTATAGCGGGAGAATGGAATGAGCAGTTCTTC; CDR3 protein: CATSRFKFIAGEWNEQFF
clone size: NA; V gene: TRBV14; D gene: TRBD1; J gene: TRBJ2-5; CDR3 DNA: TGTGCCAGCAGCCCACCCTACGGACAGGGGGGTTATGAGACCCAGTACTTC; CDR3 protein: CASSPPYGQGGYETQYF
clone size: few; V gene: TRBV20-1; D gene: NA; J gene: TRBJ2-7; CDR3 DNA: TGCAGTGCTAGAGTGGGGGACGAGCAGTACTTC; CDR3 protein: CSARVGDEQYF
clone size: few; V gene: TRBV7-8; D gene: NA; J gene: TRBJ2-3; CDR3 DNA: TGTGCCAGCAGCTTAATCCTGGGGACAGATACGCAGTATTTT; CDR3 protein: CASSLILGTDTQYF
clone size: NA; V gene: TRBV5-1; D gene: TRBD2; J gene: TRBJ2-1; CDR3 DNA: TGCGCCAGCAGATTTAGCGGGAGCTATGAGCAGTTCTTC; CDR3 protein: CASRFSGSYEQFF
clone size: NA; V gene: TRBV18; D gene: TRBD1; J gene: TRBJ1-6; CDR3 DNA: TGTGCCAGCTCACCACCGGGGGGACAGGTCGGTTCACCCCTCCACTTT; CDR3 protein: CASSPPGGQVGSPLHF
clone size: many; V gene: TRBV7-8; D gene: TRBD1; J gene: TRBJ2-5; CDR3 DNA: TGTGCCAGCAGCCCTTTAGACAGGGGGCATCAGACCCAGTACTTC; CDR3 protein: CASSPLDRGHQTQYF
clone size: few; V gene: TRBV5-6; D gene: NA; J gene: TRBJ2-7; CDR3 DNA: TGTGCCAGCAGCTTCATCGACCGACGTCCCGGCGAGCAGTACTTC; CDR3 protein: CASSFIDRRPGEQYF
clone size: NA; V gene: TRBV12-3/TRBV12-4; D gene: NA; J gene: TRBJ2-1; CDR3 DNA: TGTGCCAGCAGCCCCTTTCTACACAATGAGCAGTTCTTC; CDR3 protein: CASSPFLHNEQFF
clone size: NA; V gene: TRBV4-1; D gene: TRBD1; J gene: TRBJ1-2; CDR3 DNA: TGCGCCAGCAGCTTTGGTCCGGGACAGGGCTATGGCTACACCTTC; CDR3 protein: CASSFGPGQGYGYTF
clone size: NA; V gene: TRBV6-1; D gene: NA; J gene: TRBJ1-4; CDR3 DNA: TGTGCCAGCCGCACAGAGGGGGCAACTAATGAAAAACTGTTTTTT; CDR3 protein: CASRTEGATNEKLFF
clone size: few; V gene: TRBV5-1; D gene: TRBD2; J gene: TRBJ2-1; CDR3 DNA: TGCGCCAGCAGCTTGGGGCCCAGCGGGAGGGATGACAATGAGCAGTTCTTC; CDR3 protein: CASSLGPSGRDDNEQFF
clone size: NA; V gene: TRBV7-2; D gene: NA; J gene: TRBJ1-5; CDR3 DNA: TGTGCCAGCAGCGTACTAAGTAACGGACCTCAGCCCCAGCATTTT; CDR3 protein: CASSVLSNGPQPQHF
clone size: NA; V gene: TRBV5-1; D gene: NA; J gene: TRBJ2-2; CDR3 DNA: TGCGCCAGCAGCTTGGCCGACAGTCACACCGGGGAGCTGTTTTTT; CDR3 protein: CASSLADSHTGELFF
clone size: few; V gene: TRBV3-1; D gene: TRBD2; J gene: TRBJ2-3; CDR3 DNA: TGTGCCAGCAGCCAAACAGTCGGGACTAGCGGGGTAGATACGCAGTATTTT; CDR3 protein: CASSQTVGTSGVDTQYF
clone size: NA; V gene: TRBV10-3; D gene: TRBD2; J gene: TRBJ2-5; CDR3 DNA: TGTGCCATCAGTGAGTGGGGGATGGCGGGAGCCAGATACGAGACCCAGTACTTC; CDR3 protein: CAISEWGMAGARYETQYF
clone size: few; V gene: TRBV10-3; D gene: NA; J gene: TRBJ2-5; CDR3 DNA: TGTGCCATCAGTGAGAGCCCCGGACACCTCCAAGAGACCCAGTACTTC; CDR3 protein: CAISESPGHLQETQYF
clone size: NA; V gene: TRBV20-1; D gene: TRBD2; J gene: TRBJ2-2; CDR3 DNA: TGCAGTGCTCTTAGCGGGTTCTCCGGGGAGCTGTTTTTT; CDR3 protein: CSALSGFSGELFF
clone size: few; V gene: TRBV20-1; D gene: TRBD2; J gene: TRBJ2-3; CDR3 DNA: TGCAGTGCTCCCAGGACTAGCGGGGGATCTAGCACAGATACGCAGTATTTT; CDR3 protein: CSAPRTSGGSSTDTQYF
clone size: many; V gene: TRBV12-3/TRBV12-4; D gene: NA; J gene: TRBJ2-5; CDR3 DNA: TGTGCCAGCAGTTCCTGGGGGGAGACCCAGTACTTC; CDR3 protein: CASSSWGETQYF
clone size: few; V gene: TRBV6-2/TRBV6-3; D gene: TRBD1; J gene: TRBJ2-3; CDR3 DNA: TGTGCCAGCAGTTACCCGACCCAAGCCGGGACAGGGTCAAGTGATACGCAGTATTTT; CDR3 protein: CASSYPTQAGTGSSDTQYF
clone size: many; V gene: TRBV29-1; D gene: NA; J gene: TRBJ2-5; CDR3 DNA: TGCAGCGTTGTGGGCGGCCTGGGCCAAGAGACCCAGTACTTC; CDR3 protein: CSVVGGLGQETQYF
clone size: NA; V gene: TRBV4-3; D gene: TRBD1; J gene: TRBJ1-6; CDR3 DNA: TGCGCCAGCAGCCAGAGTATCCCGGGACAGAAAGGCTCACCCCTCCACTTT; CDR3 protein: CASSQSIPGQKGSPLHF
clone size: few; V gene: TRBV12-3/TRBV12-4; D gene: NA; J gene: TRBJ2-5; CDR3 DNA: TGTGCCAGCAGTCCGGACAAGCAAGAGACCCAGTACTTC; CDR3 protein: CASSPDKQETQYF
clone size: NA; V gene: TRBV21-1; D gene: NA; J gene: TRBJ1-2; CDR3 DNA: TGTGCCAGCACCTTCGGGCAGGGCCGCTTAGATGGCTATGGCTACACCTTC; CDR3 protein: CASTFGQGRLDGYGYTF
clone size: few; V gene: TRBV7-2; D gene: TRBD2; J gene: TRBJ2-3; CDR3 DNA: TGTGCCAGCAGCTTTCGCGGGGGAGATACGCAGTATTTT; CDR3 protein: CASSFRGGDTQYF
clone size: NA; V gene: TRBV29-1; D gene: NA; J gene: TRBJ1-4; CDR3 DNA: TGCAGCGTCACTAGGGGAGGAGGTGAAAAACTGTTTTTT; CDR3 protein: CSVTRGGGEKLFF
clone size: few; V gene: TRBV6-5; D gene: TRBD2; J gene: TRBJ2-5; CDR3 DNA: TGTGCCAGCAGTTGGACTAGCGGGATGGGAGAGACCCAGTACTTC; CDR3 protein: CASSWTSGMGETQYF
clone size: few; V gene: TRBV11-2; D gene: NA; J gene: TRBJ1-3; CDR3 DNA: TGTGCCAGCAGCTTAACACAGGGTACAAACACCATATATTTT; CDR3 protein: CASSLTQGTNTIYF
clone size: NA; V gene: TRBV7-9; D gene: NA; J gene: TRBJ1-2; CDR3 DNA: TGTGCCAGGGGCCCAATTAACTATGGCTACACCTTC; CDR3 protein: CARGPINYGYTF
clone size: many; V gene: TRBV20-1; D gene: NA; J gene: TRBJ2-1; CDR3 DNA: TGCAGTGCTCAGGACAGATTATCCTACAATGAGCAGTTCTTC; CDR3 protein: CSAQDRLSYNEQFF
clone size: few; V gene: TRBV14; D gene: TRBD1; J gene: TRBJ1-1; CDR3 DNA: TGTGCCAGCAGCAGACAGGGGAGGCTGAACACTGAAGCTTTCTTT; CDR3 protein: CASSRQGRLNTEAFF
clone size: few; V gene: TRBV28; D gene: TRBD2; J gene: TRBJ2-7; CDR3 DNA: TGTGCCAGCAGCACCGGACTAGCGGGAAACGAGCAGTACTTC; CDR3 protein: CASSTGLAGNEQYF
clone size: few; V gene: TRBV5-1; D gene: NA; J gene: TRBJ1-4; CDR3 DNA: TGCGCCAGCAGGAAACACCACGGGGCAACTAATGAAAAACTGTTTTTT; CDR3 protein: CASRKHHGATNEKLFF
clone size: few; V gene: TRBV2; D gene: TRBD2; J gene: TRBJ2-3; CDR3 DNA: TGTGCCAGCAGTGCTCTAGCGGGGTCCGCAGATACGCAGTATTTT; CDR3 protein: CASSALAGSADTQYF
clone size: NA; V gene: TRBV11-1; D gene: NA; J gene: TRBJ1-1; CDR3 DNA: TGTGCCAGCAGCGCGGGACGGATGAACACTGAAGCTTTCTTT; CDR3 protein: CASSAGRMNTEAFF
clone size: NA; V gene: TRBV5-5; D gene: NA; J gene: TRBJ2-7; CDR3 DNA: TGTGCCAGCAGCTCCCTGGCAGGGATCTACGAGCAGTACTTC; CDR3 protein: CASSSLAGIYEQYF
clone size: NA; V gene: TRBV10-3; D gene: TRBD1; J gene: TRBJ1-5; CDR3 DNA: TGTGCCATCAGTGAGTCGGGACAGAAGAATCAGCCCCAGCATTTT; CDR3 protein: CAISESGQKNQPQHF
clone size: many; V gene: TRBV5-1; D gene: NA; J gene: TRBJ1-4; CDR3 DNA: TGCGCCAGCAGCTTCGGCAGTCCCAATGAAAAACTGTTTTTT; CDR3 protein: CASSFGSPNEKLFF
clone size: many; V gene: TRBV18; D gene: TRBD2; J gene: TRBJ2-7; CDR3 DNA: TGTGCCAGCTCAACGGGACTAGGGGTTTACGAGCAGTACTTC; CDR3 protein: CASSTGLGVYEQYF
clone size: few; V gene: TRBV5-1; D gene: TRBD1; J gene: TRBJ2-3; CDR3 DNA: TGCGCCAGCAGCTTGGGTTCCGGACAGGGGGTTACAGATACGCAGTATTTT; CDR3 protein: CASSLGSGQGVTDTQYF
clone size: few; V gene: TRBV7-9; D gene: NA; J gene: TRBJ1-6; CDR3 DNA: TGTGCCAGCAGCTTTGCAGGGGCTGCTTCACCCCTCCACTTT; CDR3 protein: CASSFAGAASPLHF
clone size: NA; V gene: TRBV27; D gene: TRBD2; J gene: TRBJ2-3; CDR3 DNA: TGTGCCAGCCGACCTAGCGGGAGGGGGGTGTCAACAGATACGCAGTATTTT; CDR3 protein: CASRPSGRGVSTDTQYF
clone size: few; V gene: TRBV12-3/TRBV12-4; D gene: NA; J gene: TRBJ2-3; CDR3 DNA: TGTGCCAGCAGTTTAAAGGAGCAGGCGCAGTATTTT; CDR3 protein: CASSLKEQAQYF
clone size: NA; V gene: TRBV6-5; D gene: NA; J gene: TRBJ2-7; CDR3 DNA: TGTGCCAGCAGTTACTCACCTACCGGGACGGATCTCCACGAGCAGTACTTC; CDR3 protein: CASSYSPTGTDLHEQYF
clone size: NA; V gene: TRBV6-1; D gene: TRBD1; J gene: TRBJ1-1; CDR3 DNA: TGTGCCAGCATATCGGACAGGATGAACACTGAAGCTTTCTTT; CDR3 protein: CASISDRMNTEAFF
clone size: few; V gene: TRBV20-1; D gene: NA; J gene: TRBJ2-7; CDR3 DNA: TGCAGTGCCAGGGGACAACTACCTTCCTACGAGCAGTACTTC; CDR3 protein: CSARGQLPSYEQYF
clone size: NA; V gene: TRBV20-1; D gene: NA; J gene: TRBJ2-7; CDR3 DNA: TGCAGTGCTAGACCTAATTCCCAAGAGCAGTACTTC; CDR3 protein: CSARPNSQEQYF
clone size: many; V gene: TRBV29-1; D gene: TRBD2; J gene: TRBJ2-7; CDR3 DNA: TGCAGCGTAGGAGGGACTAGCGGGAGGAGCAGCGACGAGCAGTACTTC; CDR3 protein: CSVGGTSGRSSDEQYF
clone size: NA; V gene: TRBV6-1; D gene: TRBD1; J gene: TRBJ1-6; CDR3 DNA: TGTGCCAGCAGTGTCAGTCAGGGGGATTCACCCCTCCACTTT; CDR3 protein: CASSVSQGDSPLHF
clone size: NA; V gene: TRBV14; D gene: TRBD2; J gene: TRBJ2-1; CDR3 DNA: TGTGCCAGCAGCTTAAGCGCGGGGTTCGGACTAGCGGGATTTGATGAGCAGTTCTTC; CDR3 protein: CASSLSAGFGLAGFDEQFF